The 24 T cell receptor beta chains reported below all come from one sample, sequenced in a study of vaccination and CD4 T cells after COVID-19. No antigen has been assigned to these receptors. Documented treatment: roughly 11-day PBMC culture with coronavirus spike peptide pools or control peptides (ViraFEST assay). CD4+ T cells that had been cultured provided DNA sequenced with the Oncomine TCR Beta short-read assay. TCRdb re-derived calls from the PCR reads in MiXCR, one entry per CDR3 protein. The sample lists 12,000 or so distinct CDR3 sequences, about three fifths occurring once. The material sequenced was CD4+ T cells from blood, cultured in vitro. The receptor set was obtained from a human donor who had recovered from COVID-19.

The rearrangement joins TRBV30 to TRBJ2-5; 11 bases agree with TRBD2. The germline gives CDR1 GTSNPN, CDR2 SVGIG (reference sequence). V lost 1 base and J lost 4; bases outside the gene matches: 2. This CDR3 region has 14 residues. The CDR3: CAWSAGLAGETQYF. CDR3 bases: TGTGCCTGGAGTGCAGGACTAGCGGGAGAGACCCAGTACTTC.

The rearrangement uses TRBV10-3 and TRBJ1-2; D may be TRBD1 (6 bases). The V end was cut by 7 bases, the J end by 4 bases, with 16 bases between. The germline gives CDR1 ENHRY, CDR2 SYGVKD. The length of the CDR3 is 14 residues. Here the CDR3 reads CAITEGGPTYGYTF. In DNA form, the CDR3 reads TGTGCCATCACCGAGGGGGGGCCCACCTATGGCTACACCTTC.

This chain uses TRBV6-1 with TRBJ1-6; no firm D call. This CDR3 has 15 amino acids. V lost 5 bases and J lost 5, with 13 bases in between. Germline V gene lookup returns CDR1 MNHNS and CDR2 SASEGT. The CDR3 region is CASSQQTRNNSPLHF. The CDR3 nucleotides are TGTGCCAGCAGTCAACAGACTCGCAATAATTCACCCCTCCACTTT.

This chain uses TRBV27 with TRBJ1-2; maybe TRBD1 (5 bases). The CDR3 sequence is 14 residues long. V lost 2 bases to trimming and J lost 4 bases, with 11 bases between them. The germline V gene has CDR1 MNHEY and CDR2 SMNVEV (reference sequence). The CDR3 DNA is TGTGCCAGCAGTTTAGTAAGGGGAAGCTATGGCTACACCTTC. It specifies CASSLVRGSYGYTF.

The chain couples TRBV5-6 to TRBJ2-7; D call uncertain. The CDR3 covers 14 residues. Germline CDR1 reads SGHDT; CDR2 reads YYEEEE. The V gene lost 1 base and the J gene lost 3 bases, with 11 bases spanning the gap. In DNA, the CDR3 is TGTGCCAGCAGCTTGTTGGGCACGAACTACGAGCAGTACTTC. The encoded protein is CASSLLGTNYEQYF.

This clonotype has more than one count but fewer than ten. V and J are TRBV6-2 or TRBV6-3 and TRBJ2-1; 7 bases fit TRBD2. The trim removed 1 base at V and 1 base at J, leaving 10 bases unmatched. The CDR3 is 18 residues long. Per germline, CDR1 MNHEY and CDR2 SVGEGT. The CDR3 protein is CASSYWVFGGGSYNEQFF. CDR3 coding DNA: TGTGCCAGCAGTTACTGGGTTTTTGGCGGGGGTTCCTACAATGAGCAGTTCTTC.

V gene TRBV21-1 combines with J gene TRBJ2-6; TRBD2 is taken as the D call from the table, unchecked against the DNA. TRBV21-1 is a pseudogene locus. The CDR3 runs 19 residues. CDR3 nucleotide sequence: TGTGCCAGCAGCAAAGTTCTAGCGGGAGGAGAATCTGGGGCCAACGTCCTGACTTTC. It specifies CASSKVLAGGESGANVLTF.

This chain joins TRBV7-8 and TRBJ1-5, with unresolved D. Trimming left V 9 bases short and J 5 bases short, with 14 bases between. CDR3 length: 13 amino acids. Germline CDR1 SGHVS, CDR2 FQNEAQ. The CDR3 DNA sequence: TGTGCCAGTAGCGGGTTCGTTCATCAGCCCCAGCATTTT. Amino acids: CASSGFVHQPQHF.

V gene TRBV9 combines with J gene TRBJ2-5; TRBD1 matches at 9 bases. Per the germline V gene, CDR1 is SGDLS and CDR2 is YYNGEE. The V segment lost 3 bases and the J segment 2 bases; nucleotides outside the gene matches: 8. There are 16 residues in the CDR3. CDR3 loop: CASSASPGTGQETQYF. DNA of the CDR3: TGTGCCAGCAGCGCCAGCCCCGGGACAGGGCAAGAGACCCAGTACTTC.

The V call is TRBV20-1, the J call TRBJ2-5; 8 nucleotides agree with TRBD1. Per the germline V gene, CDR1 is DFQATT and CDR2 is SNEGSKA (reference sequence). The CDR3 totals 16 residues. The V gene end was trimmed by 0 bases and the J gene end by 3 bases; junction bases not matched to a gene: 9. DNA for the CDR3: TGCAGTGCTAGAGATCGGGGTGGGACAGGCAAAGAGACCCAGTACTTC. Protein product: CSARDRGGTGKETQYF.

This chain connects TRBV5-4 to TRBJ2-2, with D hard to call. The V gene lost 3 bases and the J gene lost 1 base, with 10 bases spanning the gap. Germline V CDR1 and CDR2: SGHNT, YYREEE (reference sequence). The CDR3 has 15 amino acids. CDR3 amino acids: CASSSARQNTGELFF. Written as DNA, the CDR3 is TGTGCCAGCAGCTCTGCCAGACAGAACACCGGGGAGCTGTTTTTT.

The chain joins TRBV1 to TRBJ2-5; no check of the table's D call, TRBD2, against the DNA was made. TRBV1 is annotated as a pseudogene. CDR3 length: 14 residues. CDR3 coding DNA: TGCACCAGCAGCCAAGATACGAGGGCGGAGACCCAGTACTTC. Translated, it gives CTSSQDTRAETQYF.

The CDR3 region has the DNA TGTGCCAGTAGTATAAAGTCAAACACTGAAGCTTTCTTT. The encoded protein is CASSIKSNTEAFF. V is TRBV19 and J is TRBJ1-1; no clear D. Germline CDR1 and CDR2: LNHDA and SQIVND (reference sequence). V lost 2 bases and J 2 bases, leaving 6 bases between the germline ends. The length of the CDR3 is 13 residues.

The chain links TRBV6-5 to TRBJ2-1, with 9 bases matching TRBD1. The tail of the sequence fits TRBJ2-7 better, so the J call may be wrong. CDR1 and CDR2 from the germline V gene are MNHEY and SVGAGI. The CDR3 has 15 residues. In DNA form, the CDR3 reads TGTGCCAGCAGTTACGGTGGGACAGGGTACCACGAGCAGTACTTC. This encodes CASSYGGTGYHEQYF.

The chain has TRBV2 and TRBJ2-5; D unclear. This CDR3 has 12 amino acids. The germline gives CDR1 SNHLY, CDR2 FYNNEI. The ends were cut back, 2 bases at V and 4 bases at J, with 5 bases in the middle. DNA of the CDR3: TGTGCCAGCAGTGAAATAGGAGAGACCCAGTACTTC. Protein product: CASSEIGETQYF.

The V and J genes are TRBV20-1 and TRBJ2-4; tentative D call: TRBD2 (7 bases). Between the trimmed V and J ends, which lost 5 bases and 6 bases, there was a span of 14 bases. From germline, CDR1 is DFQATT and CDR2 SNEGSKA (reference sequence). CDR3 size: 13 residues. The CDR3 region has the DNA TGCAGTGCTGAAGGAGGGGGGGGAAACATTCAGTACTTC. This gives the protein CSAEGGGGNIQYF.

The V and J genes are TRBV28 and TRBJ2-2; no clear D. Trimming left V 5 bases short and J 4 bases short, with 14 bases between. There are 15 residues in the CDR3. Germline V lookup: CDR1 MDHEN, CDR2 SYDVKM. CDR3 nucleotide sequence: TGTGCCAGCAGTCACGACGTTCGGGTCACCGGGGAGCTGTTTTTT. This encodes CASSHDVRVTGELFF. Full variable domain (rest looked up from reference TRBV28 and TRBJ2-2): DVKVTQSSRYLVKRTGEKVFLECVQDMDHENMFWYRQDPGLGLRLIYFSYDVKMKEKGDIPEGYSVSREKKERFSLILESASTNQTSMYLCASSHDVRVTGELFFGEGSRLTVL.

The chain joins TRBV6-1 to TRBJ1-3; D remains ambiguous. V dropped 1 base and J dropped 0 bases, with 10 bases sitting between them. Per the germline V gene, CDR1 is MNHNS and CDR2 is SASEGT. The CDR3 loop spans 16 amino acids. This CDR3 reads CASSEDGRLSGNTIYF. Here the CDR3 DNA reads TGTGCCAGCAGTGAAGACGGACGGCTCTCTGGAAACACCATATATTTT.

The gene calls are TRBV20-1 and TRBJ2-5; tentatively, D is TRBD2 (5 bases). The V end lost 1 base, the J end lost 3 bases, and 18 bases lay between the germline ends. Germline V gene sequence: CDR1 DFQATT, CDR2 SNEGSKA (reference sequence). CDR3 length equals 16 residues. DNA of the CDR3: TGCAGTGCTAGAGGGAAAACCGGGAACACAAAAGAGACCCAGTACTTC. This sequence encodes CSARGKTGNTKETQYF.

This chain connects TRBV19 to TRBJ2-7; maybe TRBD2 (5 bases). The germline gives CDR1 LNHDA, CDR2 SQIVND (reference sequence). The V end lost 2 bases, the J end lost 1 base, and 9 bases lay between the germline ends. The CDR3 has 14 residues. The CDR3 spells CASSIKTGSYEQYF. The CDR3 coding sequence is TGTGCCAGTAGTATAAAGACGGGATCCTACGAGCAGTACTTC.

The rearrangement links TRBV7-9 to TRBJ1-2, with 9 bases fitting TRBD1. The CDR3 totals 16 residues. Germline CDR1 and CDR2: SEHNR and FQNEAQ (reference sequence). Losses at the gene ends were 6 bases for V and 4 bases for J; bases not matched to a gene: 12. The CDR3 sequence is CASSIHSGQGSYGYTF. For the CDR3, the DNA is TGTGCCAGCAGTATCCATTCGGGACAGGGATCCTATGGCTACACCTTC.

The chain recombines TRBV10-3 with TRBJ2-3; TRBD2 matches 7 bases. The CDR3 covers 13 residues. Germline CDR1 and CDR2: ENHRY and SYGVKD. V gave up 0 bases and J gave up 8 bases; unmatched junction bases: 2. CDR3 nucleotides: TGTGCCATCAGTGAGTCCTCGGGGGGTACGCAGTATTTT. Protein sequence: CAISESSGGTQYF.

CDR3 in amino acids: CSAGDGGNQPQHF. CDR3 bases: TGCAGTGCGGGGGACGGCGGCAATCAGCCCCAGCATTTT. The chain has TRBV20-1 and TRBJ1-5; D is perhaps TRBD1 (5 bases). From germline, CDR1 is DFQATT and CDR2 SNEGSKA (reference sequence). The CDR3 spans 13 residues. The V end lost 6 bases, the J end lost 2 bases, and 11 bases lay between the germline ends.

The V call is TRBV4-2, the J call TRBJ1-2; D remains ambiguous. The germline V gene has CDR1 LGHNA and CDR2 YNFKEQ. V shed 0 bases and J shed 4 bases, with 12 bases lying between them. This CDR3 comprises 15 residues. The CDR3 DNA follows: TGTGCCAGCAGCCAAGATAAGGAGGTCGTCTATGGCTACACCTTC. Translated, it gives CASSQDKEVVYGYTF.